This TCR beta chain was recovered during a study of neoadjuvant anti-PD-1 for oral cavity cancer. General observations from the study: Only a few patients per response group were TCR-analyzed; validation needed.

In the case of this clone: Its antigen is still unknown.

The CDR3 is made up of 12 amino acids. Per germline, CDR1 MGHRA and CDR2 YSYEKL. Trimming cost V 4 bases and J 5 bases, with 6 bases left between them. Measured with immunoSEQ multiplex PCR; TCRdb has only the in-frame clones, and not every one. The profile covers fewer than 20,000 clones, with roughly 70% appearing a single time and approximately 2.5% taken by the ten largest. The sample was PBMCs, taken before nivolumab (anti-PD-1) treatment. This chain connects TRBV4-1 to TRBJ2-1; unclear D gene. The receptor's source is a person between 40 and 79 years old with oral cavity squamous cell carcinoma. CDR3 nucleotides: TGCGCCAGCAGCCGGCCGAACAATGAGCAGTTCTTC. It yields the protein CASSRPNNEQFF.